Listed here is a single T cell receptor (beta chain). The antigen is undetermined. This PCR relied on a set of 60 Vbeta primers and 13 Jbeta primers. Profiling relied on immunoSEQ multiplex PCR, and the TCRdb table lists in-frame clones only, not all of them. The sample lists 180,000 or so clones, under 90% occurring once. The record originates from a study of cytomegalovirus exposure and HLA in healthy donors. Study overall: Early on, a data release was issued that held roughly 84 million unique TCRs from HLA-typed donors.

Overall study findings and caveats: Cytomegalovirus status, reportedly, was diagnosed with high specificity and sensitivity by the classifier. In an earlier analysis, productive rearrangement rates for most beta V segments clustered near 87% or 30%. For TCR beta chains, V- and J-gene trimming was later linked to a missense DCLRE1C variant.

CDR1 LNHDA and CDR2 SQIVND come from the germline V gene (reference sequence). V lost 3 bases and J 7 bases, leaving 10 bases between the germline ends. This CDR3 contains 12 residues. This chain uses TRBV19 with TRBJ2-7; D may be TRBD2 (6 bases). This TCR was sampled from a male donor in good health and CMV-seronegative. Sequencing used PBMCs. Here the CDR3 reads CASSMGGLEQYF. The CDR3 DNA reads TGTGCCAGTAGTATGGGAGGACTTGAGCAGTACTTC.